The rows below give T cell receptor beta chains drawn from one sample of a study of PD-1 blockade in classical Hodgkin lymphoma. TCRdb's table, derived via immunoSEQ multiplex PCR, lists solely in-frame clones and lacks some. The data contain under 100,000 clones, approximately 80% of them singletons. The specimen comprised peripheral blood mononuclear cells (PBMCs), sampled at baseline. These receptors were taken from a human donor with classical Hodgkin lymphoma. CDR3s include the opening cysteine and the closing phenylalanine or tryptophan. A D gene is named only where the DNA matches it firmly. The size of a clone is reported for some rows only, either as once, few or many, or as a class for expanded clones.

D gene | J gene | V gene | clone size | CDR3 DNA | CDR3 protein
- | TRBJ2-2 | TRBV7-6 | - | TGTGCCAGCAGCTTAGTCAGGGTCGGTTACACCGGGGAGCTGTTTTTT | CASSLVRVGYTGELFF
- | TRBJ1-5 | TRBV28 | - | TGTGCCAGCAGTTCCCAGGACTATAGCAATCAGCCCCAGCATTTT | CASSSQDYSNQPQHF
TRBD1 | TRBJ1-1 | TRBV7-2 | - | TGTGCCAGCAGCCTAGGACAGGGAGGGATGAACACTGAAGCTTTCTTT | CASSLGQGGMNTEAFF
- | TRBJ1-2 | TRBV6-1 | - | TGTGCCAGCACCGGCGGACAGACTGTTAACTATGGCTACACCTTC | CASTGGQTVNYGYTF
TRBD1 | TRBJ2-4 | TRBV29-1 | - | TGCAGCGTCGAAGGACAGGCAGGAAACATTCAGTACTTC | CSVEGQAGNIQYF
TRBD1 | TRBJ2-7 | TRBV7-2 | - | TGTGCCAGCAGCTTAGTTTCGGGACAGGCCTACGAGCAGTACTTC | CASSLVSGQAYEQYF
TRBD1 | TRBJ2-5 | TRBV7-3 | - | TGTGCCAGCAGCCAATCAGGGGGCTCAGAGACCCAGTACTTC | CASSQSGGSETQYF
- | TRBJ2-7 | TRBV21-1 | - | TGTGCCAGCAGCATGACTGTCCTCTCCTACGAGCAGTACTTC | CASSMTVLSYEQYF
TRBD2 | TRBJ2-5 | TRBV4-2 | once | TGTGCCAGCAGCGTGCCGGGACTAGCAGGTGGAGAGACCCAGTACTTC | CASSVPGLAGGETQYF
- | TRBJ2-5 | TRBV7-2 | few | TGTGCCAGCAGGGCGGAGCGGGCCTACCAAGAGACCCAGTACTTC | CASRAERAYQETQYF
- | TRBJ1-4 | TRBV6-5 | - | TGTGCCAGCAGGCGGACCTTTAATGAAAAACTGTTTTTT | CASRRTFNEKLFF
- | TRBJ2-5 | TRBV27 | - | TGTGCCAGCAGTTTTGGTATGAAGGGAGAGACCCAGTACTTC | CASSFGMKGETQYF
- | TRBJ2-3 | TRBV7-2 | once | TGTGCCAGCAGCTTAGAGGCGTCCCGGGGAGATACGCAGTATTTT | CASSLEASRGDTQYF
- | TRBJ1-1 | TRBV10-2 | - | TGCGCCAGCAGCCAGACTCCTGGCGCTTTCTTT | CASSQTPGAFF
TRBD2 | TRBJ2-5 | TRBV10-3 | - | TGTGCCATCACTAGCGGTCTCCAAGAGACCCAGTACTTC | CAITSGLQETQYF
TRBD2 | TRBJ2-3 | TRBV19 | - | TGTGCCAGTAGTATCCTATATAGCGGGACCACAGATACGCAGTATTTT | CASSILYSGTTDTQYF
TRBD1 | TRBJ2-2 | TRBV5-1 | - | TGCGCCACCGGGACAGGGGAGAACACCGGGGAGCTGTTTTTT | CATGTGENTGELFF
TRBD1 | TRBJ1-5 | TRBV28 | once | TGTGCCAGCAGCAATTCGGGACAGGGTTACGGTCAGCCCCAGCATTTT | CASSNSGQGYGQPQHF